This entry lists 15 T cell receptor beta chains sequenced from one sample in a study of breast tumors, draining lymph nodes, adjacent tissues. A single record per CDR3 protein comes from TCRdb applying MiXCR to the multiplex PCR reads. The sample comprises over 200,000 distinct CDR3 sequences, less than 40% of which are singletons, and approximately 3.6% rests with the top ten. Axillary draining lymph nodes of breast cancer patients supplied the node samples. What was sequenced was axillary lymph node tissue. The source is a female donor with breast cancer. Some clones in this sample may be carry-over from other donors' samples.

The chain carries TRBV12-3 or TRBV12-4 and TRBJ1-2; no clear D gene. The V gene lost 5 bases and the J gene lost 4 bases, with 8 bases spanning the gap. The CDR3 length is 12 residues. CDR3 sequence reads: CASSRASYGYTF. Here the CDR3 DNA reads TGTGCCAGCAGTCGGGCCAGCTATGGCTACACCTTC.

V gene TRBV7-2 combines with J gene TRBJ1-1; D perhaps matches TRBD1 (6 bases). Germline-derived CDR1 and CDR2 are SGHTA and FQGNSA. V lost 5 bases and J lost 1, with 11 bases in between. This CDR3 has 14 residues. Here the CDR3 reads CASSLRTENTEAFF. The CDR3 nucleotides read TGTGCCAGCAGCCTCCGGACAGAGAACACTGAAGCTTTCTTT.

This clonotype was recorded once. The chain couples TRBV5-6 to TRBJ2-5, with 15 bases matching TRBD2. With 2 bases clipped from V and 2 bases from J, the junction kept 4 bases outside the gene matches. The germline V gene encodes CDR1 SGHDT and CDR2 YYEEEE. The CDR3 is 17 amino acids. CDR3 bases: TGTGCCAGCAGCTTTGGACTAGCGGGGGGGCGGCAAGAGACCCAGTACTTC. Amino acids: CASSFGLAGGRQETQYF.

This clonotype came up a few times. This CDR3 reads CASSPQTSLAGELFF. CDR3 DNA: TGTGCCAGCAGTCCGCAGACTAGTCTAGCCGGGGAGCTGTTTTTT. The V and J genes are TRBV28 and TRBJ2-2; D is perhaps TRBD2 (6 bases). Trimming left V 5 bases short and J 6 bases short, with 16 bases between. This CDR3 spans 15 amino acids. The germline V gene encodes CDR1 MDHEN and CDR2 SYDVKM.

This clonotype turned up a few times. Since the CDR3 does not end with the conserved phenylalanine or tryptophan, this likely comes from a read error. The V call is TRBV20-1, the J call TRBJ1-2; no definite D call. Germline V gives CDR1 DFQATT, CDR2 SNEGSKA (reference sequence). The CDR3 covers 11 residues. The ends were cut back, 6 bases at V and 6 bases at J, with 11 bases in the middle. The DNA for the CDR3 is TGCAGTGCAAGGGAATTACATGGCTACACCCTC. This gives the protein CSARELHGYTL.

The CDR3 sequence: CSVDVTSGSSYEQYF. The DNA for the CDR3 is TGCAGCGTTGATGTCACCTCGGGGAGCTCCTACGAGCAGTACTTC. V gene TRBV29-1 combines with J gene TRBJ2-7, with a tentative D call TRBD2 (5 bases). CDR1 is SQVTM and CDR2 is ANQGSEA in the germline V gene. This CDR3 has 15 residues. V lost 3 bases, J lost 0 bases, and 15 bases lay in between.

V is TRBV5-1 and J is TRBJ2-7, with TRBD2 as a possible D gene (5 bases). CDR3 size: 14 residues. Trimming cost V 4 bases and J 0 bases, with 11 bases left between them. CDR1 is SGHRS and CDR2 is YFSETQ in the germline V gene. The CDR3 nucleotides read TGCGCCAGCAGCCCCGGGGTGGCCTCCTACGAGCAGTACTTC. Its translation is CASSPGVASYEQYF.

The chain recombines TRBV2 with TRBJ2-1; D unclear. Trimming stripped 8 bases from V and 3 bases from J, with 14 bases between. Germline assignment: CDR1 SNHLY and CDR2 FYNNEI. The CDR3 is 14 amino acids. The CDR3 region is CASLRPELYNEQFF. The CDR3 coding sequence is TGTGCCAGCTTGAGACCAGAACTCTACAATGAGCAGTTCTTC.

This clonotype has a count of ten or more. J is TRBJ2-3 and V is TRBV6-6; D ambiguous. The CDR3 extends over 10 amino acids. In germline, CDR1 is MNHNY, CDR2 SVGAGI (reference sequence). Trimming left V 2 bases short and J 10 bases short, with 4 bases between. This chain's CDR3 is CASSYGPQYF. The DNA of the CDR3 is TGTGCCAGCAGTTACGGCCCGCAGTATTTT.

Ten or more counts support this clonotype. The rearrangement joins TRBV7-9 to TRBJ1-6; D remains unclear. V lost 1 base and J 8 bases, leaving 3 bases between the germline ends. Germline-derived CDR1 and CDR2 are SEHNR and FQNEAQ (reference sequence). This CDR3 is 12 amino acids long. The CDR3 sequence is CASSLVDSPLHF. CDR3 nucleotides: TGTGCCAGCAGCTTAGTGGATTCACCCCTCCACTTT.

This clonotype occurred once. Germline and junction disagree at one end, which may indicate a read error. The chain has TRBV5-5 and TRBJ2-7, with D possibly called TRBD1 or TRBD2 (5 bases each). CDR1 SGHKS and CDR2 YYEKEE come from the germline V gene (reference sequence). CDR3 length: 14 amino acids. CDR3 amino acids: CASSLAGGRGERYF. The CDR3 bases are TGTGCCAGCAGCTTGGCCGGTGGACGGGGCGAGCGGTACTTT.

On this clonotype: An end of the junction differs from the germline gene, which may be a read error. V and J are TRBV7-2 and TRBJ1-3, with TRBD1 as a possible D gene (5 bases). The CDR3 runs to 17 residues. Germline CDR1 is SGHTA and CDR2 is FQGNSA. CDR3 in amino acids: CASSLVGGTSSGNPIYF. CDR3 in DNA: TGTGCCAGCAGCTTAGTGGGGGGGACCAGCTCTGGAAACCCCATATATTTT.

This clonotype has just a few counts. Mismatch with germline at one junction end may stem from a read error. This chain joins TRBV7-9 and TRBJ2-1; 10 positions agree with TRBD2. CDR3 length equals 15 residues. Germline values: CDR1 SEHNR, CDR2 FQNEAQ (reference sequence). The CDR3 loop reads CASSLAGELYNEQLF. In DNA form, the CDR3 reads TGTGCCAGCAGCCTAGCGGGAGAACTCTACAATGAGCAGCTCTTC.

The gene calls are TRBV2 and TRBJ2-5; D is perhaps TRBD1 or TRBD2 (5 bases each). V was clipped by 1 base and J by 4 bases, with 13 bases between them. The germline V gene encodes CDR1 SNHLY and CDR2 FYNNEI. CDR3 length equals 15 residues. The CDR3 coding sequence is TGTGCCAGCAGTGAAGGTCGACGGGGCGTAGAGACCCAGTACTTC. It specifies CASSEGRRGVETQYF.

As for this clonotype: It is likely a read error, because the conserved phenylalanine at the end of the CDR3 is missing. It is unclear where the CDR3 begins or ends on the DNA, so no DNA is shown, and the CDR3 is as TCRdb lists it. The chain employs TRBV20-1 and TRBJ2-1; TRBD2 is taken as the D call from the table, unchecked against the DNA. A total of 8 residues make up the CDR3, ends included. CDR1 and CDR2 (germline): DFQATT, SNEGSKA (reference sequence). Here the CDR3 reads CSARGQGS.